Listed below are T cell receptor beta chains from one sample, sequenced in a study of T cells in Graves' hyperthyroidism and ophthalmopathy. TCRdb reanalysed the multiplex PCR reads using MiXCR and keeps one entry per CDR3 protein. The sample lists 250,000 to 350,000 distinct CDR3 sequences, roughly 15% occurring once. Material for sequencing was blood. The receptor source for this set is a man aged 25-40 years with Graves' hyperthyroidism. CDR3s include the opening cysteine and the closing phenylalanine or tryptophan. The order of the fields is V gene, J gene, clone size, D gene, CDR3 DNA, CDR3 protein. A D gene is named only where the DNA matches it firmly. The size entry is marked missing in some rows and otherwise reads once, few, many or a size class.

>TRBV19|TRBJ2-2|few|NA
TGTGCCAGTGAGCACACGAACACCGGGGAGCTGTTTTTT
CASEHTNTGELFF
>TRBV6-5|TRBJ1-1|many|NA
TGTGCCAGCAGTTACTCTCGACCAGGAGGCACTGAAGCTTTCTTT
CASSYSRPGGTEAFF
>TRBV29-1|TRBJ2-3|many|NA
TGCAGCGTTGGTTGGGACCCCACAGATACGCAGTATTTT
CSVGWDPTDTQYF
>TRBV11-2|TRBJ2-1|many|NA
TGTGCCAGCAGCTTAGATCGGGGTACGGGAGACAATGAGCAGTTCTTC
CASSLDRGTGDNEQFF
>TRBV5-1|TRBJ2-5|NA|NA
TGCGCCAGCAGCTTTTTCGGGGGCGAAGAGACCCAGTACTTC
CASSFFGGEETQYF
>TRBV2|TRBJ2-1|NA|NA
TGTGCCAGCAGTGAAGCAGGCCGGGACTGGGATGAGCAGTTCTTC
CASSEAGRDWDEQFF
>TRBV12-3/TRBV12-4|TRBJ1-1|many|NA
TGTGCCAGCAGTTTATCGGGCGGGGTTACTGAAGCTTTCTTT
CASSLSGGVTEAFF
>TRBV5-1|TRBJ2-3|few|TRBD2
TGCGCCAGCAGCCGCGACGGACTAGCAGATACGCAGTATTTT
CASSRDGLADTQYF
>TRBV9|TRBJ1-4|few|NA
TGTGCCAGCAGTGATACAGGAAGGGATGAAAAACTGTTTTTT
CASSDTGRDEKLFF
>TRBV30|TRBJ2-5|many|TRBD2
TGTGCCTGGAGTGTACGCGGGAGTTTGAGGGAGACCCAGTACTTC
CAWSVRGSLRETQYF